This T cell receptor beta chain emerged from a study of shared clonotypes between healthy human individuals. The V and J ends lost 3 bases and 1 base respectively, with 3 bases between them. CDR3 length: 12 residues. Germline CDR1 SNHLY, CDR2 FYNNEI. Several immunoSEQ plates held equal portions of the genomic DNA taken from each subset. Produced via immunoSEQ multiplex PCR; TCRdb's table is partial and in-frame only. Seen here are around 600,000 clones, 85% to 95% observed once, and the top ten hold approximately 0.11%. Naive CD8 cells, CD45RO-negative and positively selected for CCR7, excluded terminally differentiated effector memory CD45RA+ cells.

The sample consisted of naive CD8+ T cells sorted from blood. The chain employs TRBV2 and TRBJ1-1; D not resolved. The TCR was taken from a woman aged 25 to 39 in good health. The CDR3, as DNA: TGTGCCAGCAGTGAGTGGAACACTGAAGCTTTCTTT. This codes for CASSEWNTEAFF.